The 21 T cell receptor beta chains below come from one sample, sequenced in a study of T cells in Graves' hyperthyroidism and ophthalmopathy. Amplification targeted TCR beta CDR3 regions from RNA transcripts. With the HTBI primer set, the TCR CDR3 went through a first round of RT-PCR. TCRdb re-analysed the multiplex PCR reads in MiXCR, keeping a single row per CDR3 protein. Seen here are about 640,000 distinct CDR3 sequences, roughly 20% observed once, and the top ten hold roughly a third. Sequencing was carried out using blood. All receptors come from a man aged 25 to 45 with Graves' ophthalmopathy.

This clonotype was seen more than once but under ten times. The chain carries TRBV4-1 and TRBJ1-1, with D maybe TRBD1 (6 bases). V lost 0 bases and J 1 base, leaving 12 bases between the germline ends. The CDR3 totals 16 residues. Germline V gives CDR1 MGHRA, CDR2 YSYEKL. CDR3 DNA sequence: TGCGCCAGCAGCCAAGATAGGGGGGGTTGGAACACTGAAGCTTTCTTT. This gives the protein CASSQDRGGWNTEAFF.

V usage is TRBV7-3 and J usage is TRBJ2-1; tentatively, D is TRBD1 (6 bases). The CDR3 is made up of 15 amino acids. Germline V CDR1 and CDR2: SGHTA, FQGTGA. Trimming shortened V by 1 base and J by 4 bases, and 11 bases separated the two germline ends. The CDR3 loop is CASSLMGAAYNEQFF. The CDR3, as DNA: TGTGCCAGCAGCTTAATGGGGGCCGCTTACAATGAGCAGTTCTTC. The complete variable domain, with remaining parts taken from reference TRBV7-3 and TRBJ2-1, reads GAGVSQTPSNKVTEKGKYVELRCDPISGHTALYWYRQSLGQGPEFLIYFQGTGAADDSGLPNDRFFAVRPEGSVSTLKIQRTERGDSAVYLCASSLMGAAYNEQFFGPGTRLTVL.

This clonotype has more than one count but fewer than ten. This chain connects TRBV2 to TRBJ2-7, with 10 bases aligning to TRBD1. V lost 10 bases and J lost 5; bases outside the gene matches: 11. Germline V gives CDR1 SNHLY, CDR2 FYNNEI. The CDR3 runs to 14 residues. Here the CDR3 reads CATGVDRGYDEQYF. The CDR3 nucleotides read TGTGCCACCGGCGTGGACAGGGGGTATGACGAGCAGTACTTC. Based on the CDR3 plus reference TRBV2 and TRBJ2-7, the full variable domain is EPEVTQTPSHQVTQMGQEVILRCVPISNHLYFYWYRQILGQKVEFLVSFYNNEISEKSEIFDDQFSVERPDGSNFTLKIRSTKLEDSAMYFCATGVDRGYDEQYFGPGTRLTVT.

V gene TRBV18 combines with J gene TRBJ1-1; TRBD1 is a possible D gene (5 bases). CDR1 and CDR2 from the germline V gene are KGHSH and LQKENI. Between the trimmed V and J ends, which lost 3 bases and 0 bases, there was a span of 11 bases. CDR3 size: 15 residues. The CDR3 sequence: CASSPLGRLNTEAFF. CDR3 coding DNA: TGTGCCAGCTCACCCCTGGGACGGTTGAACACTGAAGCTTTCTTT.

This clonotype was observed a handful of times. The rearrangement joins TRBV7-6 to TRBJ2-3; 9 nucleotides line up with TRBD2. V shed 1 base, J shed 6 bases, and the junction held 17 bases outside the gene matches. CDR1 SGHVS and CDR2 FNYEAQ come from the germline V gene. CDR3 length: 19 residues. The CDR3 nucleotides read TGTGCCAGCAGCTTAGAGGCCAGCGGTTATAGCGGGAGAAGGGATACGCAGTATTTT. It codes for CASSLEASGYSGRRDTQYF. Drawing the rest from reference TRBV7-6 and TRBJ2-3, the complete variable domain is GAGVSQSPRYKVTKRGQDVALRCDPISGHVSLYWYRQALGQGPEFLTYFNYEAQQDKSGLPNDRFSAERPEGSISTLTIQRTEQRDSAMYRCASSLEASGYSGRRDTQYFGPGTRLTVL.

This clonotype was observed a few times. DNA of the CDR3: TGTGCCAGCTGGAGTGCGGGGACAGATACGCAGTATTTT. Its protein product is CASWSAGTDTQYF. The chain employs TRBV13 and TRBJ2-3; the D gene is possibly TRBD2 (6 bases). This CDR3 contains 13 residues. Germline V gene lookup returns CDR1 PRHDT and CDR2 FYEKMQ (reference sequence). V was clipped by 8 bases and J by 3 bases, with 12 bases between them. The entire variable domain, with the rest obtained from reference TRBV13 and TRBJ2-3, is as follows: AAGVIQSPRHLIKEKRETATLKCYPIPRHDTVYWYQQGPGQDPQFLISFYEKMQSDKGSIPDRFSAQQFSDYHSELNMSSLELGDSALYFCASWSAGTDTQYFGPGTRLTVL.

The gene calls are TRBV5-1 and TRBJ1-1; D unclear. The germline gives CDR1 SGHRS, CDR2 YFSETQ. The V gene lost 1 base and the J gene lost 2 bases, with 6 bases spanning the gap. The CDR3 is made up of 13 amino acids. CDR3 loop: CASSLMDNTEAFF. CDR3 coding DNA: TGCGCCAGCAGCTTGATGGACAACACTGAAGCTTTCTTT.

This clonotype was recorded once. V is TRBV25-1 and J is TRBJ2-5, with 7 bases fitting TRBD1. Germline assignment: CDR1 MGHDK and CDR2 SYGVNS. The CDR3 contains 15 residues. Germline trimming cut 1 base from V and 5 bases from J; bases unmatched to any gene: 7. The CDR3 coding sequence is TGTGCCAGCAGTGAATTCAGACAGGGTGGGGAGACCCAGTACTTC. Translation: CASSEFRQGGETQYF.

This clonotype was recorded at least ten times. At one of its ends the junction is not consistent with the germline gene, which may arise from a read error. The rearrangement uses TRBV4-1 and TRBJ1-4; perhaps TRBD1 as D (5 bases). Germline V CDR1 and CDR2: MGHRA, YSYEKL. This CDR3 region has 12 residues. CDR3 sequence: CASSQGGEKLFF. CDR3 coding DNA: TGTGCCAGCAGCCAGGGAGGTGAAAAACTGTTTTTT.

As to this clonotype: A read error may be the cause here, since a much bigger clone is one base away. The CDR3 nucleotides are TGTGTCAGCAGGGGTAGCGGGGCTCTTGAAAATGAGCAGTTCTTC. Amino acids: CVSRGSGALENEQFF. The V gene is TRBV28, the J gene TRBJ2-1; 8 nucleotides align to TRBD2. The CDR3 spans 15 residues. The V gene's germline CDR1 is MDHEN and CDR2 SYDVKM.

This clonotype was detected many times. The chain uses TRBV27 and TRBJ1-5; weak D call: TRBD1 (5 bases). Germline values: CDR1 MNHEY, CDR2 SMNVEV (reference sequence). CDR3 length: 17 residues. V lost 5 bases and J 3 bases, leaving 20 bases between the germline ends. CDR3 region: CASSPTGVQFFNQPQHF. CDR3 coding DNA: TGTGCCAGCAGTCCTACGGGGGTGCAGTTTTTCAATCAGCCCCAGCATTTT.

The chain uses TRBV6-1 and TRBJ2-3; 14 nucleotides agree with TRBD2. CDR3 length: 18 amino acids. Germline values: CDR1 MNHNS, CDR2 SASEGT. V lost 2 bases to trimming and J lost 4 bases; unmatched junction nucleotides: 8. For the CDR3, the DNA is TGTGCCAGCAGTGAACGGGTGGGACTAGCGGGAGAATCAGATACGCAGTATTTT. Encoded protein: CASSERVGLAGESDTQYF.

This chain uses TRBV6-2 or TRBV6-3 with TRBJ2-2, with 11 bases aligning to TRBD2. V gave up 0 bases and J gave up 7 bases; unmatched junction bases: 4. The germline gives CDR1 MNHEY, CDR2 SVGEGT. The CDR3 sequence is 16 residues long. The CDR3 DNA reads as TGTGCCAGCAGTTACTCAGGGCTAGCGGGAGGCGGGGAGCTGTTTTTT. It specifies CASSYSGLAGGGELFF.

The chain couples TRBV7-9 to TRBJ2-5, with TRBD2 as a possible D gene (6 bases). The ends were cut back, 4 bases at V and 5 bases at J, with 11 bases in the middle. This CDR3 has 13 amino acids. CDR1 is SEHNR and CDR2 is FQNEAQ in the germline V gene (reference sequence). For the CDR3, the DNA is TGTGCCAGCAGCTACGTAGGAGGGGAGACCCAGTACTTC. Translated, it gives CASSYVGGETQYF.

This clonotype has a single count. CDR3 DNA: TGTGCCAGCTCTCTCCAGGGGGGAGTAGGGACTGAAGCTTTCTTT. Its translation is CASSLQGGVGTEAFF. This chain connects TRBV18 to TRBJ1-1, with 7 bases lining up with TRBD1. Germline CDR1 KGHSH, CDR2 LQKENI. This CDR3 is 15 amino acids long. The V gene end was trimmed by 6 bases and the J gene end by 5 bases; junction bases not matched to a gene: 12.

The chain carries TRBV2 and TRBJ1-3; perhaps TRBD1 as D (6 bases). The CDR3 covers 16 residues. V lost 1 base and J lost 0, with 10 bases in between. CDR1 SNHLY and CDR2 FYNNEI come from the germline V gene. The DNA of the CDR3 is TGTGCCAGCAGTGAAGGCAGGGGAAACTCTGGAAACACCATATATTTT. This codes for CASSEGRGNSGNTIYF.

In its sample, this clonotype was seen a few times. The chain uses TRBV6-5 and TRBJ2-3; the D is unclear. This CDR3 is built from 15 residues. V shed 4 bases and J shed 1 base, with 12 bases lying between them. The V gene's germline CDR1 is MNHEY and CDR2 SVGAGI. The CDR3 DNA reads TGTGCCAGCAGTTTTGGATTTAGGGGCACAGATACGCAGTATTTT. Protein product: CASSFGFRGTDTQYF.

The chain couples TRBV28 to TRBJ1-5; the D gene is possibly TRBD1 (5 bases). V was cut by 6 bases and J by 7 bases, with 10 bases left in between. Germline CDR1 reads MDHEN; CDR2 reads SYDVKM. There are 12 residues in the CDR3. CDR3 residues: CASRRDVQPQHF. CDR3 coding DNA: TGTGCCAGCAGGCGGGACGTACAGCCCCAGCATTTT.

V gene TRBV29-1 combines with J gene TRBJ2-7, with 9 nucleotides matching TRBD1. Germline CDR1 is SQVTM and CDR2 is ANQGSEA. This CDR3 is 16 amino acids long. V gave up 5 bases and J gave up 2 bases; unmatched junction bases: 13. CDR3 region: CSVQKGQGTQAYEQYF. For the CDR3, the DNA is TGCAGCGTTCAAAAGGGACAGGGTACACAAGCCTACGAGCAGTACTTC.

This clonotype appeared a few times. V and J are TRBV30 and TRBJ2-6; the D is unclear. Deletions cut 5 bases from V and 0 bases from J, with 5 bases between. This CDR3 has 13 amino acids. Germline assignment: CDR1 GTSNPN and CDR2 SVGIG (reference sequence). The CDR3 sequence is CAWALSGANVLTF. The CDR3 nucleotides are TGTGCCTGGGCCCTCTCTGGGGCCAACGTCCTGACTTTC.

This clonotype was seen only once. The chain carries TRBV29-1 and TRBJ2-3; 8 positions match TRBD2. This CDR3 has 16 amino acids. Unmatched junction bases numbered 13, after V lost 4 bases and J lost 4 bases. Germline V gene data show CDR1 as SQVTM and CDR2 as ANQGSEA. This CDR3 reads CSVVGTRGNQADTQYF. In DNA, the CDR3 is TGCAGCGTTGTGGGGACTAGGGGGAATCAGGCAGATACGCAGTATTTT.